This T cell receptor (beta chain) stems from a study of blood T cell repertoires in COVID-19. Study at large: Both acute and convalescent COVID-19 samples were obtained from the United States, Italy and Spain. Sources were T cells, B-cell-depleted T cells, or PBMCs; the material itself was cDNA or gDNA.

Original analysis: Researchers report that nucleated cell counts were estimated from reference gene primer amplification. The assay was immunoSEQ multiplex PCR, and TCRdb's table has in-frame clones only and misses some. V and J calls and clone size come straight from that table; D and trimming were deduced from the DNA. The sample shows 85,000 to 95,000 clones, 86% of them seen only once. The CDR3 length is 14 residues. Germline assignment: CDR1 SGHVS and CDR2 FNYEAQ. Trimming left V 5 bases short and J 4 bases short, with 13 bases between. The chain combines TRBV7-6 with TRBJ2-3, with D tentatively TRBD1 (5 bases). Sequencing was carried out using peripheral blood. The sequence came from a human donor in a cohort sampled during active COVID-19. CDR3 residues: CASSRIRQPDTQYF. The CDR3 bases are TGTGCCAGCAGCCGGATACGACAGCCAGATACGCAGTATTTT.